This T cell receptor (beta chain) is drawn from a study of T-cell memory formation after mild COVID-19. TCRdb ran MiXCR on the 5' RACE reads and lists one entry per CDR3 protein. The sample lists 300,000 to 400,000 distinct CDR3 sequences; roughly 15% were seen once. This clonotype was detected ten times or more. CDR1 and CDR2 from the germline V gene are KGHSH and LQKENI. The CDR3 is 14 amino acids. V gave up 3 bases and J gave up 7 bases, with 12 bases separating them. Source material: PBMCs or a T cell subset sorted from them (not recorded which). This receptor was obtained from a man aged 18-30 years who had mild COVID-19 (a few samples of this study predate the infection). Cell type and time point are not known. The chain links TRBV18 to TRBJ2-2; perhaps TRBD1 as D (6 bases). In nucleotides, the CDR3 is TGTGCCAGCTCACCGACAGGAGCGCACGGGGAGCTGTTTTTT. Translating gives CASSPTGAHGELFF.